A single T cell receptor beta chain is shown here with its context. Additional DNA sequences in this sample encode the identical CDR3. In the original processing: Nucleated cell number was recorded as an estimate derived from reference gene primer amplification. Data came from immunoSEQ multiplex PCR; TCRdb stores just in-frame clones and leaves some out. The D gene and trimming were derived from the DNA, and the V and J assignments and clone size from that table. This table has some 150,000 clones, about 86% appearing once. The CDR3 is 13 amino acids. Trimming pared 1 base from V and 7 bases from J, leaving 10 bases between. CDR1 MNHEY and CDR2 SMNVEV come from the germline V gene (reference sequence). The sample belongs to a study of blood T cell repertoires in COVID-19. For the study at large: Sites across the United States, Italy and Spain contributed samples from acute and convalescent COVID-19.

The receptor comes from a woman aged 55-70 years with acute or convalescent COVID-19. This chain joins TRBV27 and TRBJ1-2; D is undetermined. What was sequenced was peripheral blood. CDR3 loop: CASSLWGGGGYTF. CDR3 in DNA: TGTGCCAGCAGTTTATGGGGAGGAGGTGGCTACACCTTC.